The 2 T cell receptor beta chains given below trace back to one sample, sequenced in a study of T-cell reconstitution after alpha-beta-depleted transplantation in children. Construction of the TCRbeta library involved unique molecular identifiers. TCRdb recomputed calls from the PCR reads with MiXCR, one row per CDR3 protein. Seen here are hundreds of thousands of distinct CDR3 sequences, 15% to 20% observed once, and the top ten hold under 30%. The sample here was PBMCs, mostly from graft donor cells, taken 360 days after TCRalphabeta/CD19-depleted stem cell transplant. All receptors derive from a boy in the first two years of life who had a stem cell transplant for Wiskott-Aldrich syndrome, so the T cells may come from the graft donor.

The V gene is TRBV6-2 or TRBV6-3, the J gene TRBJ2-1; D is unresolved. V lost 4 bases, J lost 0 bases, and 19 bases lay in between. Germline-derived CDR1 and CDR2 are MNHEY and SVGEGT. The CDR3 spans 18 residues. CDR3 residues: CASSWARVGRPSYNEQFF. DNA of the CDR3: TGTGCCAGCAGTTGGGCAAGGGTGGGCCGTCCCTCCTACAATGAGCAGTTCTTC.

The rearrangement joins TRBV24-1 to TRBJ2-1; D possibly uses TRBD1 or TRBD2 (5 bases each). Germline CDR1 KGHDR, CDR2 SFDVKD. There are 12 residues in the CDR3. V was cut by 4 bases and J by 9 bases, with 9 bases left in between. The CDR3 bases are TGTGCCACCAGTGACTCCGGGACTGAGCAGTTCTTC. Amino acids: CATSDSGTEQFF.